A selection of T cell receptor beta chains follows, all from one sample in a study of blood T cells in healthy people across ages. TCRdb re-derived calls from the 5' RACE reads in MiXCR, one entry per CDR3 protein. The table has hundreds of thousands of distinct CDR3 sequences, more than 45% seen once. The sample taken for sequencing was blood. The receptors stem from a man between 25 and 39 years old in good health. Each CDR3 is given with its conserved first and last residue. D genes are given only for firm matches. Clone size, where shown, is once, few, many, or a class for clones that have expanded.

v_gene	j_gene	abundance	d_gene	CDR3aa	CDR3nt
TRBV7-2	TRBJ1-2	few	TRBD1	CASSTEGTGVATF	TGTGCCAGCAGCACGGAGGGGACAGGGGTCGCCACCTTC
TRBV7-8	TRBJ2-7	-	-	CASSLAGREPIAQYF	TGTGCCAGCAGCTTAGCGGGTCGAGAGCCTATCGCGCAGTACTTC
TRBV4-3	TRBJ1-2	-	TRBD1	CASSQEVARGLGYTF	TGCGCCAGCAGCCAGGAAGTTGCCAGGGGGCTCGGCTACACCTTC
TRBV28	TRBJ2-1	few	-	CASSFGVSRGKNSYNEQFF	TGTGCCAGCAGTTTTGGGGTCTCCCGAGGGAAGAACTCCTACAATGAGCAGTTCTTC
TRBV7-9	TRBJ1-2	-	-	CASIPPKKSGPYGYTF	TGTGCCAGCATCCCCCCAAAAAAGTCGGGGCCCTATGGCTACACCTTC
TRBV21-1	TRBJ1-2	few	-	CASSKETDRDPMRDYGYTF	TGTGCCAGCAGCAAAGAAACCGACCGGGACCCCATGCGTGACTATGGCTACACCTTC
TRBV20-1	TRBJ2-3	-	-	CSARSGRDAPDTQYF	TGCAGTGCTAGATCGGGCCGGGATGCCCCAGATACGCAGTATTTT
TRBV5-6	TRBJ1-2	-	-	CASRKMGYGYTF	TGTGCCAGCAGGAAGATGGGCTATGGCTACACCTTC
TRBV4-3	TRBJ2-3	-	-	CASSQGSGLLHTQYF	TGCGCCAGCAGCCAAGGATCGGGACTTCTCCATACGCAGTATTTT
TRBV7-2	TRBJ2-3	-	-	CASSLVARPRADTQYF	TGTGCCAGCAGCTTAGTAGCTCGCCCACGAGCAGATACGCAGTATTTT
TRBV4-3	TRBJ2-5	-	-	CASSRGPGEQETQYF	TGCGCCAGCAGCCGAGGTCCAGGAGAACAAGAGACCCAGTACTTC
TRBV14	TRBJ1-2	-	-	CASSQGGAAYGYTF	TGTGCCAGCAGCCAAGGGGGTGCAGCGTATGGCTACACCTTC
TRBV12-3/TRBV12-4	TRBJ2-2	-	TRBD1	CASALTGITGELFF	TGTGCCAGCGCCTTGACAGGGATCACCGGGGAGCTGTTTTTT
TRBV4-2	TRBJ2-7	few	-	CASSQDPGGLYEQYF	TGTGCCAGCAGCCAAGACCCAGGGGGACTCTACGAGCAGTACTTC
TRBV20-1	TRBJ2-2	-	-	CSARREDQAGELFF	TGCAGTGCTAGACGTGAGGATCAGGCCGGGGAGCTGTTTTTT
TRBV27	TRBJ2-3	-	TRBD1	CAGSPRTGGRADTQYF	TGTGCCGGCAGTCCCCGGACAGGGGGGAGAGCAGATACGCAGTATTTT
TRBV10-3	TRBJ2-7	-	-	CAISAARAAPQEAQYF	TGTGCCATCAGCGCTGCCCGAGCAGCTCCGCAAGAAGCCCAGTACTTC
TRBV4-2	TRBJ2-2	-	-	CASSQEKAGGELFF	TGTGCCAGCAGCCAAGAAAAGGCAGGGGGGGAGCTGTTTTTT
TRBV11-2	TRBJ1-2	-	-	CASSSGRDSYTF	TGTGCCAGCAGCTCGGGCCGGGACAGCTACACCTTC
TRBV7-2	TRBJ1-2	few	-	CASSLRREDYGYTF	TGTGCCAGCAGCTTACGCAGGGAGGACTATGGCTACACCTTC
TRBV20-1	TRBJ2-7	-	TRBD2	CSAPTSGRVQYF	TGCAGTGCACCAACTAGCGGGAGGGTTCAGTACTTC
TRBV7-2	TRBJ1-6	once	-	CASSPKRGDLHF	TGTGCCAGCAGCCCGAAAAGGGGTGACCTCCACTTT
TRBV4-2	TRBJ2-6	-	-	CASSQLTGLGANVLTF	TGTGCCAGCAGCCAACTAACAGGGTTGGGGGCCAACGTCCTGACTTTC
TRBV7-9	TRBJ2-5	few	TRBD1	CASSLTGGFQETQYF	TGTGCCAGCAGTTTAACAGGGGGCTTTCAAGAGACCCAGTACTTC
TRBV6-5	TRBJ2-7	-	-	CASKLQGGDEQYF	TGTGCCAGCAAGTTACAAGGAGGCGACGAGCAGTACTTC
TRBV15	TRBJ2-6	-	-	CATSRGQGAGADVLTF	TGTGCCACCAGCAGAGGTCAAGGGGCTGGGGCCGACGTCCTGACTTTC
TRBV7-9	TRBJ2-7	-	-	CASSFSGESEQYF	TGTGCCAGCAGCTTTAGCGGTGAAAGCGAGCAGTACTTC
TRBV14	TRBJ1-2	-	-	CASSDPGAGRSGYTF	TGTGCCAGCAGCGACCCCGGGGCAGGGAGGTCTGGCTACACCTTC
TRBV18	TRBJ2-1	-	-	CASSQPGPRDEQFF	TGTGCCAGCTCACAACCGGGGCCTCGGGATGAGCAGTTCTTC
TRBV7-9	TRBJ2-1	-	TRBD2	CTSVRGGSSYNEQFF	TGTACCAGCGTACGGGGCGGGAGCTCCTACAATGAGCAGTTCTTC
TRBV14	TRBJ1-2	-	-	CASSQNVAVRGYTF	TGTGCCAGCAGCCAAAATGTCGCGGTTCGGGGCTACACCTTC
TRBV29-1	TRBJ2-2	few	-	CSVGRGAKLFF	TGCAGCGTTGGCAGGGGGGCTAAACTGTTTTTT
TRBV20-1	TRBJ2-2	-	TRBD1	CSAPKSWTGGNTGELFF	TGCAGTGCCCCCAAGAGCTGGACAGGGGGGAACACCGGGGAGCTGTTTTTT
TRBV5-1	TRBJ2-7	once	TRBD1	CASGTEAYEQYF	TGCGCCAGCGGGACAGAAGCCTACGAGCAGTACTTC
TRBV7-8	TRBJ2-7	-	TRBD2	CASSWVLLAGGPGEQYF	TGTGCCAGCAGCTGGGTTCTCCTAGCGGGAGGGCCTGGGGAGCAGTACTTC
TRBV27	TRBJ2-1	many	TRBD2	CASSSLAGGYNEQFF	TGTGCCAGCAGTTCTCTAGCGGGAGGGTACAATGAGCAGTTCTTC
TRBV2	TRBJ2-1	few	TRBD1	CASSGQGSYNEQFF	TGTGCCAGCAGTGGACAGGGGTCCTACAATGAGCAGTTCTTC
TRBV9	TRBJ1-2	-	-	CASSDRQEGGYTF	TGTGCCAGCAGCGATCGGCAGGAGGGGGGCTACACCTTC
TRBV28	TRBJ2-1	-	TRBD2	CASRSGKAEYNEQFF	TGTGCCAGTCGCAGCGGGAAGGCCGAATACAATGAGCAGTTCTTC
TRBV9	TRBJ2-5	few	TRBD2	CASSVVPGREQYF	TGTGCCAGCAGCGTAGTTCCGGGGCGGGAGCAGTACTTC
TRBV7-6	TRBJ2-7	-	TRBD2	CASSLAPPLAGGSYEQYF	TGTGCCAGCAGCTTAGCCCCTCCACTAGCGGGAGGCTCCTACGAGCAGTACTTC
TRBV20-1	TRBJ2-1	once	TRBD1	CSAFGDRRDEQFF	TGCAGTGCTTTCGGGGACAGAAGGGATGAGCAGTTCTTC
TRBV6-6	TRBJ2-7	-	-	CASSYADGSPYEQYF	TGTGCCAGCAGTTACGCAGACGGGAGCCCCTACGAGCAGTACTTC
TRBV6-6	TRBJ2-6	once	-	CASSFPSDSGANVLTF	TGTGCCAGCAGTTTCCCCTCCGACTCTGGGGCCAACGTCCTGACTTTC
TRBV30	TRBJ2-5	-	TRBD2	CACRYGAGVETQYF	TGTGCCTGTAGGTACGGAGCGGGGGTTGAGACCCAGTACTTC
TRBV7-9	TRBJ2-6	-	-	CASSLRGRANVLTF	TGTGCCAGCAGCTTAAGAGGGAGGGCCAACGTCCTGACTTTC
TRBV6-2/TRBV6-3	TRBJ2-7	many	-	CAIPSRGQDEQYF	TGTGCCATCCCCTCGCGGGGGCAGGACGAGCAGTACTTC
TRBV29-1	TRBJ1-2	few	TRBD1	CSVGTGGIYGYTF	TGCAGCGTAGGGACAGGGGGCATCTATGGCTACACCTTC
TRBV7-2	TRBJ1-2	-	-	CASSQTGHSSGYGYTF	TGTGCCAGCAGCCAAACGGGACACTCGTCAGGCTATGGCTACACCTTC
TRBV20-1	TRBJ2-7	few	-	CSARVANEQYF	TGCAGTGCTAGAGTTGCAAACGAGCAGTACTTC
TRBV10-3	TRBJ1-2	-	TRBD1	CAISETRSSDRESCGYTF	TGTGCCATCAGTGAGACTCGAAGTAGTGACAGGGAGTCATGTGGCTACACCTTC
TRBV20-1	TRBJ2-7	-	-	CSATSQGIGDEQYF	TGCAGTGCTACATCTCAGGGGATTGGCGACGAGCAGTACTTC
TRBV5-1	TRBJ2-7	-	TRBD2	CASSLGGGSPSEQYF	TGCGCCAGCAGCTTGGGGGGGGGGAGTCCGAGCGAGCAGTACTTC
TRBV12-3/TRBV12-4	TRBJ2-3	few	-	CASSLDSGQTTDTQYF	TGTGCCAGCAGCCTTGATTCGGGACAAACGACAGATACGCAGTATTTT
TRBV5-6	TRBJ2-1	-	TRBD2	CASSLVSGRAAEQFF	TGTGCCAGCAGCTTGGTTAGCGGGAGGGCCGCTGAACAGTTCTTC
TRBV13	TRBJ2-5	few	-	CASSLPGGIGTQYF	TGTGCCAGCAGCCTACCCGGAGGAATCGGGACCCAGTACTTC
TRBV12-3/TRBV12-4	TRBJ2-7	-	TRBD2	CASSFYPSGYEQYF	TGTGCCAGCAGTTTTTACCCTAGCGGCTACGAGCAGTACTTC
TRBV27	TRBJ2-3	few	-	CASSTPEGTDTQYF	TGTGCCAGCAGCACGCCAGAGGGGACAGATACGCAGTATTTT